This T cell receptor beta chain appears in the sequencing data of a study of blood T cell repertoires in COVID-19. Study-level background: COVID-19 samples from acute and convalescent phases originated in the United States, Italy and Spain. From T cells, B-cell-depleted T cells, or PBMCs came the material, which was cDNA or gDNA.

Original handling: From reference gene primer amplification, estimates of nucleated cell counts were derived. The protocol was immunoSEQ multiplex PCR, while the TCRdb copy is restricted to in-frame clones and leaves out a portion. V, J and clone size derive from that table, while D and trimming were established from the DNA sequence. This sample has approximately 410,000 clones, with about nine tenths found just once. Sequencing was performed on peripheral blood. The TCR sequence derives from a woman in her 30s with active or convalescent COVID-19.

In nucleotides, the CDR3 is TGTGCCTGGAGTGGGAGGACAGGGCTTAGCAATCAGCCCCAGCATTTT. Translating it yields CAWSGRTGLSNQPQHF. The gene calls are TRBV30 and TRBJ1-5; 8 bases are shared with TRBD1. The V segment lost 1 base and the J segment 0 bases; nucleotides outside the gene matches: 5. This CDR3 contains 16 residues. CDR1 GTSNPN and CDR2 SVGIG come from the germline V gene (reference sequence).